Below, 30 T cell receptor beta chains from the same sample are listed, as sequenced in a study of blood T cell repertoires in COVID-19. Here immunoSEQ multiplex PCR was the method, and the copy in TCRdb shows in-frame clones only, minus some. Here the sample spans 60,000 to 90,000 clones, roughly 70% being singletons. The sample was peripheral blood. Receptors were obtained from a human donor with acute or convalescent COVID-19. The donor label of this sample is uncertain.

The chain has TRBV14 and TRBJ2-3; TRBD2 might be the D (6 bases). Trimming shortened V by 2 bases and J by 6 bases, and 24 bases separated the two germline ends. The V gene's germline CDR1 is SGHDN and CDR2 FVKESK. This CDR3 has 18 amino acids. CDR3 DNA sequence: TGTGCCAGCAGCCAACCTAATATCGCCGGGAGTTCCCCTGATACGCAGTATTTT. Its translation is CASSQPNIAGSSPDTQYF.

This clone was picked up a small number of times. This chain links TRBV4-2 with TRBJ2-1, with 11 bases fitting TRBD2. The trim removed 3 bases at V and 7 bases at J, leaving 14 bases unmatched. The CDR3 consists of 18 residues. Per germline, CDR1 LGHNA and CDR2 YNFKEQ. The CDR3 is CASSHKTPPGLAANEQFF. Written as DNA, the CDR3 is TGTGCCAGCAGCCACAAGACCCCCCCGGGACTAGCGGCTAATGAGCAGTTCTTC.

The CDR3 sequence is CASRGGFFGNTIYF. Written as DNA, the CDR3 is TGTGCCTCAAGGGGGGGATTTTTTGGAAACACCATATATTTT. The gene calls are TRBV30 and TRBJ1-3; D perhaps matches TRBD1 (6 bases). CDR1 is GTSNPN, CDR2 SVGIG, per germline (reference sequence). The germline V and J ends were trimmed by 7 bases and 3 bases, with 16 bases remaining between them. The CDR3 loop spans 14 amino acids.

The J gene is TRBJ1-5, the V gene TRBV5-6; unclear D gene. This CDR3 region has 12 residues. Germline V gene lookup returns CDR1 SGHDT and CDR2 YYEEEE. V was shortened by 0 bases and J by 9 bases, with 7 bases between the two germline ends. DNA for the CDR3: TGTGCCAGCAGCTTGGAGGGAGGGCCCCAGCATTTT. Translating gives CASSLEGGPQHF.

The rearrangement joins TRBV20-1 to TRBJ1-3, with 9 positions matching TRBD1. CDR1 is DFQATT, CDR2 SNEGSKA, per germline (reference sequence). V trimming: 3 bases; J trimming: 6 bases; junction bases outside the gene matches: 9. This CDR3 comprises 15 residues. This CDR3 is CSASGGQGLVNTIYF. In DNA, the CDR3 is TGCAGTGCTAGTGGTGGACAGGGGCTTGTAAACACCATATATTTT.

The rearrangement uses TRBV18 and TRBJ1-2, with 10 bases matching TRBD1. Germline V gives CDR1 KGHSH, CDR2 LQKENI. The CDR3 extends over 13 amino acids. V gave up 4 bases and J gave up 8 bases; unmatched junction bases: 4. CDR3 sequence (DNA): TGTGCCAGCTCACTCGGGACAGGGGACGGCTACACCTTC. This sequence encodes CASSLGTGDGYTF.

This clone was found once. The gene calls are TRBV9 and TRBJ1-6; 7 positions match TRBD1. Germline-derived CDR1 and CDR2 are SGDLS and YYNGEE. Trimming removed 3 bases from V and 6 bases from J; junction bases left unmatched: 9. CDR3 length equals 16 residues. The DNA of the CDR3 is TGTGCCAGCAGCGCGTGGGACAGCATCTCTAATTCACCCCTCCACTTT. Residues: CASSAWDSISNSPLHF.

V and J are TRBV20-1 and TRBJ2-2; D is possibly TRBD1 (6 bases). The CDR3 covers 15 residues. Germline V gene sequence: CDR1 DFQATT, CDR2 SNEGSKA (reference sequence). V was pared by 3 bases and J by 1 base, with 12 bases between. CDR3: CSASYRGKNTGELFF. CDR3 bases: TGCAGTGCTAGTTATAGGGGGAAGAACACCGGGGAGCTGTTTTTT.

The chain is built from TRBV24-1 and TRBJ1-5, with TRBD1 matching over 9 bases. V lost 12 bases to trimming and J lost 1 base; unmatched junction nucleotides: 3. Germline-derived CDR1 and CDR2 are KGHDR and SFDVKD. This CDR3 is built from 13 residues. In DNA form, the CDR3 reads TGTGCCGTGGGACAGGGAAGCAATCAGCCCCAGCATTTT. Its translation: CAVGQGSNQPQHF.

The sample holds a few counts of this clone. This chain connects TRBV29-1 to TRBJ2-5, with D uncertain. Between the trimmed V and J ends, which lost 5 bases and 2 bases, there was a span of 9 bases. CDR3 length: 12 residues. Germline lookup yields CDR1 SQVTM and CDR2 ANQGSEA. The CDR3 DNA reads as TGCAGCGTTCGTAGCCAACAAGAGACCCAGTACTTC. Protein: CSVRSQQETQYF.

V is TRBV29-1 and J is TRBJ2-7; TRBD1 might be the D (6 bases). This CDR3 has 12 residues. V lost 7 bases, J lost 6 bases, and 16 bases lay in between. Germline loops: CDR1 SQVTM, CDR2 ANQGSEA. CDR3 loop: CSAGTGSSEQYV. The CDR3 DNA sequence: TGCAGCGCGGGTACAGGGTCGTCCGAGCAGTACGTC.

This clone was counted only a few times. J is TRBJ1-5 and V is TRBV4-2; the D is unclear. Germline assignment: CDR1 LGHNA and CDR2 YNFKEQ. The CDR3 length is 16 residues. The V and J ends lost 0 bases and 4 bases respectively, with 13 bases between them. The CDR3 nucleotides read TGTGCCAGCAGCCAAGATGGCAGTTCGAGGAATCAGCCCCAGCATTTT. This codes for CASSQDGSSRNQPQHF.

CDR3 sequence (DNA): TGTGCCAGCTCACCGACTGACAGGGGGAACACCATATATTTT. Protein sequence: CASSPTDRGNTIYF. The chain combines TRBV18 with TRBJ1-3; TRBD1 matches 9 bases. The germline V gene encodes CDR1 KGHSH and CDR2 LQKENI. With 3 bases clipped from V and 7 bases from J, the junction kept 4 bases outside the gene matches. The CDR3 covers 14 residues.

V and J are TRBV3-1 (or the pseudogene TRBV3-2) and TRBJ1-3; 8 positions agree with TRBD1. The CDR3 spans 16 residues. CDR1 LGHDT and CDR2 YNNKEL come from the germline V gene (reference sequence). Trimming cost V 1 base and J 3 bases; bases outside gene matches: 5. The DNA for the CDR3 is TGTGCCAGCAGCCAAGGGCAGGGGGCGCTTGGAAACACCATATATTTT. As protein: CASSQGQGALGNTIYF.

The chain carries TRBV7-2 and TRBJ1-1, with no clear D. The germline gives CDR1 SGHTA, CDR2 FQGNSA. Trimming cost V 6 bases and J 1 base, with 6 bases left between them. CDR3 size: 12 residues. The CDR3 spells CASRLSNTEAFF. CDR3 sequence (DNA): TGTGCCAGCAGACTATCGAACACTGAAGCTTTCTTT.

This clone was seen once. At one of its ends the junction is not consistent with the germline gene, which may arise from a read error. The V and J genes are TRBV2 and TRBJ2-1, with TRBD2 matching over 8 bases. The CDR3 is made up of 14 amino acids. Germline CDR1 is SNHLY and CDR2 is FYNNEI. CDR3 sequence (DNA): TGTGCCAGCAGGGAAGCGGGAGTCTACAATGAGCAGTTCTTC. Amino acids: CASREAGVYNEQFF.

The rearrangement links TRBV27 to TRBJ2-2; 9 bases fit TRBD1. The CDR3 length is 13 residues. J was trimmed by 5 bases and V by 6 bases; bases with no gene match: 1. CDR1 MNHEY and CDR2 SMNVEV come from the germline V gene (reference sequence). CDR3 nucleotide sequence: TGTGCCAGCAGCGACAGGGGGACCGGGGAGCTGTTTTTT. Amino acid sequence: CASSDRGTGELFF.

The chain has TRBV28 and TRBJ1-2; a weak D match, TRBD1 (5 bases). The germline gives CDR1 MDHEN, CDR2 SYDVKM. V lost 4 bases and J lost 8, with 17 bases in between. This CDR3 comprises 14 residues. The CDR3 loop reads CASSSPGFTRGYTF. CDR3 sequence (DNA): TGTGCCAGCAGTTCCCCAGGGTTTACAAGGGGCTACACCTTC.

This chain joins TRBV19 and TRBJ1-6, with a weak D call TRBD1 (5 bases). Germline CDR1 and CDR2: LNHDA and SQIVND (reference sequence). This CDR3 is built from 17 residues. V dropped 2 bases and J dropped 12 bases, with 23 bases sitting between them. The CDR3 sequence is CASSISLGLTAGGPLHF. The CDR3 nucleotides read TGTGCCAGTAGTATATCGCTGGGTCTGACCGCCGGGGGACCCCTCCACTTT.

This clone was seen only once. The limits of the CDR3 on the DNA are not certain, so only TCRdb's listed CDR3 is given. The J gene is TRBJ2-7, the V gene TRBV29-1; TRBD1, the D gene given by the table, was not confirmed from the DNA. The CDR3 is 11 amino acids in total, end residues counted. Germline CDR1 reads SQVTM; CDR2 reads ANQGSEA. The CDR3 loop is CSVHVGQGTYF.

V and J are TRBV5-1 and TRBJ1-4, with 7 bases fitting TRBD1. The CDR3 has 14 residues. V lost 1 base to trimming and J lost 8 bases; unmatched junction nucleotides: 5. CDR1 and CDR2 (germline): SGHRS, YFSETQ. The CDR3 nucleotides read TGCGCCAGCAGCTTGAACAGGGGAGAGGAAAAACTGTTTTTT. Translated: CASSLNRGEEKLFF.

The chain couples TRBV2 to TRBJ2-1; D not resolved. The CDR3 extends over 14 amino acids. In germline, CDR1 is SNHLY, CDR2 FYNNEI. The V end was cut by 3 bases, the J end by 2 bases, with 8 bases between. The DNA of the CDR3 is TGTGCCAGCAGTGATCGAAGAGCCTACAATGAGCAGTTCTTC. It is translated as CASSDRRAYNEQFF.

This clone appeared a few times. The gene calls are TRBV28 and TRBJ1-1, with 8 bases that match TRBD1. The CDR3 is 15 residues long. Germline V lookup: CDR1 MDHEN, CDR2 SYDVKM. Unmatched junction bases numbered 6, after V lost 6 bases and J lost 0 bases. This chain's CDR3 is CASRELTGVNTEAFF. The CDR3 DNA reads TGTGCCAGCAGGGAATTGACAGGGGTGAACACTGAAGCTTTCTTT.

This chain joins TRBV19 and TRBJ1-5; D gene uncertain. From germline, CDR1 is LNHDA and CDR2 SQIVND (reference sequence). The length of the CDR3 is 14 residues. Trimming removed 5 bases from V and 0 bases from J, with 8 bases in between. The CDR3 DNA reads TGTGCCAGTAGTCGACTGTATAGCAATCAGCCCCAGCATTTT. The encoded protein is CASSRLYSNQPQHF.

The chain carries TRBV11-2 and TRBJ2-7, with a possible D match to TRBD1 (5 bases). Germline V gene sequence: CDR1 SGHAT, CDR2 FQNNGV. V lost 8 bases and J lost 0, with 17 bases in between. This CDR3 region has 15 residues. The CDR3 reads CASGKVTGGSYEQYF. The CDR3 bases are TGTGCCAGCGGAAAGGTTACAGGTGGCTCCTACGAGCAGTACTTC. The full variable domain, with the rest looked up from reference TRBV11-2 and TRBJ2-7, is EAGVAQSPRYKIIEKRQSVAFWCNPISGHATLYWYQQILGQGPKLLIQFQNNGVVDDSQLPKDRFSAERLKGVDSTLKIQPAKLEDSAVYLCASGKVTGGSYEQYFGPGTRLTVT.

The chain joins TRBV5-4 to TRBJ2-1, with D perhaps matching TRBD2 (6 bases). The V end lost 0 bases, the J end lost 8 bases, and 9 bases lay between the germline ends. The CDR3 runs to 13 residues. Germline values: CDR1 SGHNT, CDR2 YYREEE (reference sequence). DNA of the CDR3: TGTGCCAGCAGCTTGGTAGCGGAGGATGAGCAGTTCTTC. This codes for CASSLVAEDEQFF.

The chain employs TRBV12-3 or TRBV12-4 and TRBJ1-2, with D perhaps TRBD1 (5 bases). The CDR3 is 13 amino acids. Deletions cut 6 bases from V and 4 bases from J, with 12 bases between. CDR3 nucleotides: TGTGCCAGCAGCGCGCAGGGACTCTATGGCTACACCTTC. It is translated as CASSAQGLYGYTF.

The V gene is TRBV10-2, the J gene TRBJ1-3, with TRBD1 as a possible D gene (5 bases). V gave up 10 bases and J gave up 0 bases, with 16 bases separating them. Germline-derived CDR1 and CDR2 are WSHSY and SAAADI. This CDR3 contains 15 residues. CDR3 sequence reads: CATRLGTDSGNTIYF. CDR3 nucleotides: TGCGCCACTCGCCTGGGGACTGACTCTGGAAACACCATATATTTT.

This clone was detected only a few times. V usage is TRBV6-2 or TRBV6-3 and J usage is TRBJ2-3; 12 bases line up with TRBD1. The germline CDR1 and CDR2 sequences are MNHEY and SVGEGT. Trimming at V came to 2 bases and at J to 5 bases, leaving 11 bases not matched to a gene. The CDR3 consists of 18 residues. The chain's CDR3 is CASSYPGTGGAGGDTQYF. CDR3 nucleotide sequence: TGTGCCAGCAGTTACCCCGGGACAGGGGGCGCCGGGGGAGATACGCAGTATTTT.

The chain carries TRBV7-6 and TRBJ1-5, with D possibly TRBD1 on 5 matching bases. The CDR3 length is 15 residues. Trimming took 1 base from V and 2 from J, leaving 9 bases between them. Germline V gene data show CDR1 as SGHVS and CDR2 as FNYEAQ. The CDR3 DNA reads TGTGCCAGCAGCTTAGAGGGGTTGGGCAATCAGCCCCAGCATTTT. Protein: CASSLEGLGNQPQHF.